This T cell receptor beta chain was sequenced during a study of Graves' ophthalmopathy and Graves' hyperthyroidism. A duration under 3 months, NOSPECS ≥4, CAS ≥3 and moderate-to-severe activity characterized the donors with ophthalmopathy. Amplifying from RNA transcripts, the study obtained TCR beta CDR3 regions. HTBI primers primed a first-round RT-PCR, and a second-round multiplex PCR followed. TCRdb re-derived calls from the multiplex PCR reads in MiXCR, one entry per CDR3 protein. The sample holds hundreds of thousands of distinct CDR3 sequences, roughly 40% seen once. The CDR3 consists of 15 residues. After removal of 3 bases from V and 4 bases from J, the junction contained 9 bases not matched to a gene. CDR1 SGDLS and CDR2 YYNGEE come from the germline V gene.

Sequencing input: peripheral blood. The V and J genes are TRBV9 and TRBJ2-7; 8 nucleotides align to TRBD2. The TCR was taken from an adult man with Graves' ophthalmopathy. The CDR3 is CASSADGLATYEQYF. For the CDR3, the DNA is TGTGCCAGCAGCGCAGACGGACTAGCAACATACGAGCAGTACTTC.